This T cell receptor beta chain stems from a study of blood T cell repertoires in COVID-19. Study as a whole: Sources were T cells, B-cell-depleted T cells, or PBMCs; the material itself was cDNA or gDNA.

The study recruited people aged roughly 18 to 100 years across roughly 23 US areas. Membership in each cohort depended on participant-reported clinical history. The method was immunoSEQ multiplex PCR; TCRdb's version includes in-frame clones alone and lacks a portion of them. Of approximately 450,000 clones listed, 70% to 90% are singletons. The CDR3 is made up of 13 amino acids. Germline V gives CDR1 LNHDA, CDR2 SQIVND (reference sequence). The V and J ends lost 2 bases and 12 bases, in that order; junction bases with no gene match: 5. The TCR originated in a woman in her late teens or twenties with acute COVID-19. The chain has TRBV19 and TRBJ2-1, with TRBD2 identical over 9 bases. What was sequenced was PBMCs or T cells enriched from blood (not recorded which). Written as DNA, the CDR3 is TGTGCCAGTAGTATACTAGCGGGGCGTGGGCAGTTCTTC. It translates to CASSILAGRGQFF.